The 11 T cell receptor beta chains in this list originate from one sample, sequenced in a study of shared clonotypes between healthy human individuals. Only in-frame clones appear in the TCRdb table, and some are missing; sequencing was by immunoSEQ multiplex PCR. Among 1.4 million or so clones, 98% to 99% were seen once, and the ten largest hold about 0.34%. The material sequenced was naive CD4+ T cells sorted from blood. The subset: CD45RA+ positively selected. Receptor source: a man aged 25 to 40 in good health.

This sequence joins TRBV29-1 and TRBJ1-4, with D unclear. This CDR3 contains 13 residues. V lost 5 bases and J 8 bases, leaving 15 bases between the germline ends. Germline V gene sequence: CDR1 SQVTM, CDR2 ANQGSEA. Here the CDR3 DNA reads TGCAGCGTTTTTTTCCCGGTCGTGGAAAAACTGTTTTTT. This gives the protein CSVFFPVVEKLFF.

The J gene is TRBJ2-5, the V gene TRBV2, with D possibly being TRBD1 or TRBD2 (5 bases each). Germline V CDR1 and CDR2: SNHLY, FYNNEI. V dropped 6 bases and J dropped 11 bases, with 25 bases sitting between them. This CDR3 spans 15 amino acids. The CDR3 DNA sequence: TGTGCCAGCAGGTCAGCAACCATACGGGTGGGACGGCAGTACTTC. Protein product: CASRSATIRVGRQYF.

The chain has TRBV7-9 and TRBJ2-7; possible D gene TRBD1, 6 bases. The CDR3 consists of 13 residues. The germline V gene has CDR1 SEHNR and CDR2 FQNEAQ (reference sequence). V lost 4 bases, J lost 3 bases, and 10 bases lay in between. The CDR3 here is CASSYGQLYEQYF. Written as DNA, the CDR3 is TGTGCCAGCAGCTACGGACAGCTCTACGAGCAGTACTTC.

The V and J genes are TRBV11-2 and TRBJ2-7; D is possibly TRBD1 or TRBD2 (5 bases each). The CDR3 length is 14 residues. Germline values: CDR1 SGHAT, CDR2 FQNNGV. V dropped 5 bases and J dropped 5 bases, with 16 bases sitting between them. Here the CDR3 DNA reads TGTGCCAGCAGCAGGGACCGTTCGTTCGACGAGCAGTACTTC. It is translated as CASSRDRSFDEQYF.

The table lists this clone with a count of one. CDR3 in amino acids: CASRMTGGALSDTQYF. As DNA, the CDR3 is TGTGCCAGCAGAATGACAGGGGGCGCGCTTTCAGATACGCAGTATTTT. This chain connects TRBV2 to TRBJ2-3, with TRBD1 matching over 10 bases. The junction had 10 bases not matched to a gene; V was cut back by 6 bases and J by 4 bases. CDR1 is SNHLY and CDR2 is FYNNEI in the germline V gene. The CDR3 is 16 residues long.

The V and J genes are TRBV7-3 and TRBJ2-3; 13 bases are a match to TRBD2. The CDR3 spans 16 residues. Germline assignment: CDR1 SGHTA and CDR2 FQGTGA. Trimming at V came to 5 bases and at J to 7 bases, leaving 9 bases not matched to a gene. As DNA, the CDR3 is TGTGCCAGCAGCCTTCGGACTAGCGGGAGCGGAAATACGCAGTATTTT. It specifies CASSLRTSGSGNTQYF. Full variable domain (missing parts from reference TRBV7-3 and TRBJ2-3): GAGVSQTPSNKVTEKGKYVELRCDPISGHTALYWYRQSLGQGPEFLIYFQGTGAADDSGLPNDRFFAVRPEGSVSTLKIQRTERGDSAVYLCASSLRTSGSGNTQYFGPGTRLTVL.

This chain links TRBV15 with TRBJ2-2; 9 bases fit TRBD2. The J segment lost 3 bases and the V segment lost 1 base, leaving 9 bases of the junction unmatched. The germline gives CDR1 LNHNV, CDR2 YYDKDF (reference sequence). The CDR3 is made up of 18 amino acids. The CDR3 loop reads CATSRGLIGGRDTGELFF. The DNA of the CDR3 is TGTGCCACCAGCAGAGGACTAATTGGCGGGAGGGACACCGGGGAGCTGTTTTTT.

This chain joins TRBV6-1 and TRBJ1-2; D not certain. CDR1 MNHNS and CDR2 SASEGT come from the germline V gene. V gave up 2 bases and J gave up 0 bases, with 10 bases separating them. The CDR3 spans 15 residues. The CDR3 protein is CASSENGLPNYGYTF. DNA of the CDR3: TGTGCCAGCAGTGAAAATGGACTGCCTAACTATGGCTACACCTTC.

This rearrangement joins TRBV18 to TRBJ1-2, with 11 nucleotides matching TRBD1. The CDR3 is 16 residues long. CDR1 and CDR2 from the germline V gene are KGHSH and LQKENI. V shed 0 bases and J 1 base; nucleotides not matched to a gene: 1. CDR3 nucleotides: TGTGCCAGCTCACCACCGGGACAGGGGGATAACTATGGCTACACCTTC. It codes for CASSPPGQGDNYGYTF.

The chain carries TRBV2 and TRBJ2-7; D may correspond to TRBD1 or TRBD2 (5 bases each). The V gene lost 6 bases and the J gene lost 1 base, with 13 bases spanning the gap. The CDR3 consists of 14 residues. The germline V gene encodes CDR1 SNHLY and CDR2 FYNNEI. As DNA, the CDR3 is TGTGCCAGCAGGGACGGTTGGGGGTCCTACGAGCAGTACTTC. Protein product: CASRDGWGSYEQYF.

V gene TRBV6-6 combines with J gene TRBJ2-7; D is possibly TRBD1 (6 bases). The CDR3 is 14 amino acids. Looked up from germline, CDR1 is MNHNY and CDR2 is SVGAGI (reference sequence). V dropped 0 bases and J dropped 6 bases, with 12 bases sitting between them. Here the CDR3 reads CASSYSTTGGEQYF. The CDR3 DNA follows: TGTGCCAGCAGTTACTCGACGACAGGAGGCGAGCAGTACTTC.